Presented here are 29 T cell receptor beta chains from one specimen sequenced in a study of blood T cell repertoires in COVID-19 (TCRdb year 2020). Libraries were built with the immunoSEQ multiplex PCR assay. In TCRdb, the immuneACCESS table is reduced to in-frame sequences with V and J assigned. These tables do not hold every clone; where another copy was compared, an unresolved V gene accounts for under half, and the others remain unexplained. This sample comprises about 50,000 clones, about 89% of them detected only once. Around 2.2% of the sample comes from the top ten. Sequences were obtained from peripheral blood. The origin of the receptors is a human donor in a cohort sampled during active COVID-19.

J is TRBJ2-3 and V is TRBV6-4; no clear D. V was trimmed by 4 bases and J by 2 bases, leaving 13 bases between them. Germline loops: CDR1 MRHNA, CDR2 SNTAGT. This CDR3 comprises 15 residues. This CDR3 reads CASSGPHTHTDTQYF. Here the CDR3 DNA reads TGTGCCAGCAGTGGTCCACACACACACACAGATACGCAGTATTTT.

The rearrangement links TRBV4-1 to TRBJ2-3, with 13 bases identical to TRBD2. V was pared by 4 bases and J by 0 bases, with 4 bases of the junction left unmatched. Germline-derived CDR1 and CDR2 are MGHRA and YSYEKL. This CDR3 comprises 17 residues. The CDR3, as DNA: TGCGCCAGCAGCCCACCGGGACTAGCGGGGAGCACAGATACGCAGTATTTT. Encoded protein: CASSPPGLAGSTDTQYF.

The chain joins TRBV6-5 to TRBJ1-2; TRBD1 matches 7 bases. The CDR3 consists of 11 residues. The V and J ends lost 10 bases and 2 bases, in that order; junction bases with no gene match: 1. Per germline, CDR1 MNHEY and CDR2 SVGAGI. The CDR3 DNA reads as TGTGCCACACAGGGGAACTATGGCTACACCTTC. Protein sequence: CATQGNYGYTF.

The J gene is TRBJ2-7, the V gene TRBV6-5, with 7 nucleotides matching TRBD1. In germline, CDR1 is MNHEY, CDR2 SVGAGI. CDR3 length: 12 residues. The V segment lost 9 bases and the J segment 2 bases; nucleotides outside the gene matches: 4. In DNA form, the CDR3 reads TGTGCCAGTAGACAGGGAGCCTACGAGCAGTACTTC. Its protein is CASRQGAYEQYF.

This chain's CDR3 is CASSLGTTGGRILNEQFF. The CDR3 DNA reads TGTGCCAGCAGTTTGGGAACTACGGGAGGGCGGATTCTCAATGAGCAGTTCTTC. The V gene is TRBV27, the J gene TRBJ2-1, with 8 positions matching TRBD2. The germline V gene has CDR1 MNHEY and CDR2 SMNVEV (reference sequence). The CDR3 runs to 18 residues. J was trimmed by 6 bases and V by 3 bases; bases with no gene match: 16.

The V call is TRBV10-3, the J call TRBJ1-5, with TRBD1 identical over 10 bases. The germline gives CDR1 ENHRY, CDR2 SYGVKD. The junction had 7 bases not matched to a gene; V was cut back by 3 bases and J by 5 bases. This CDR3 comprises 16 residues. DNA of the CDR3: TGTGCCATCAGTGACCGGGACAGGGGTGCCGATCAGCCCCAGCATTTT. Translated: CAISDRDRGADQPQHF.

V and J are TRBV28 and TRBJ1-5; no firm D call. Trimming left V 2 bases short and J 2 bases short, with 10 bases between. The CDR3 is 15 amino acids. Germline assignment: CDR1 MDHEN and CDR2 SYDVKM. CDR3 sequence reads: CASSLSTQGNQPQHF. The CDR3 bases are TGTGCCAGCAGTTTAAGCACCCAGGGCAATCAGCCCCAGCATTTT. Supplemented by reference TRBV28 and TRBJ1-5, the full variable domain reads DVKVTQSSRYLVKRTGEKVFLECVQDMDHENMFWYRQDPGLGLRLIYFSYDVKMKEKGDIPEGYSVSREKKERFSLILESASTNQTSMYLCASSLSTQGNQPQHFGDGTRLSIL.

V and J are TRBV5-1 and TRBJ2-5; a weak D match, TRBD2 (7 bases). This CDR3 comprises 15 residues. V gave up 5 bases and J gave up 3 bases, with 17 bases separating them. Per the germline V gene, CDR1 is SGHRS and CDR2 is YFSETQ. CDR3 sequence (DNA): TGCGCCAGCAGTATTGGTGCGGGGGCTGAAGAGACCCAGTACTTC. Its translation: CASSIGAGAEETQYF. The whole variable domain, filled in from reference TRBV5-1 and TRBJ2-5, reads KAGVTQTPRYLIKTRGQQVTLSCSPISGHRSVSWYQQTPGQGLQFLFEYFSETQRNKGNFPGRFSGRQFSNSRSEMNVSTLELGDSALYLCASSIGAGAEETQYFGPGTRLLVL.

The chain joins TRBV7-8 to TRBJ2-7, with TRBD1 matching over 11 bases. In germline, CDR1 is SGHVS, CDR2 FQNEAQ. With V trimmed by 8 bases and J by 5 bases, 8 bases remained unmatched. The CDR3 spans 14 residues. CDR3 in amino acids: CASSGQGAFHEQYF. Written as DNA, the CDR3 is TGTGCCAGCTCTGGACAGGGGGCTTTCCACGAGCAGTACTTC.

The chain couples TRBV3-1 (or the pseudogene TRBV3-2) to TRBJ2-3, with 7 bases identical to TRBD2. The junction had 7 bases not matched to a gene; V was cut back by 0 bases and J by 13 bases. Germline values: CDR1 LGHDT, CDR2 YNNKEL (reference sequence). The CDR3 runs to 13 residues. The CDR3 DNA reads TGTGCCAGCAGCCAAGATCTAAGCGGGGAGAAGTATTTT. Residues: CASSQDLSGEKYF.

The chain links TRBV4-2 to TRBJ2-7; 10 nucleotides line up with TRBD2. From germline, CDR1 is LGHNA and CDR2 YNFKEQ. The CDR3 covers 15 residues. J lost 5 bases, V lost 1 base, and 5 bases had no gene match. CDR3 in DNA: TGTGCCAGCAGCCAAGGAGCGGGAGGGCCGCACGAGCAGTACTTC. This sequence encodes CASSQGAGGPHEQYF.

V usage is TRBV19 and J usage is TRBJ2-7; 10 bases are shared with TRBD1. V lost 4 bases to trimming and J lost 7 bases; unmatched junction nucleotides: 10. There are 15 residues in the CDR3. The V gene's germline CDR1 is LNHDA and CDR2 SQIVND (reference sequence). Written as DNA, the CDR3 is TGTGCCAGTAGTACAGCGACAGGGGGCCTTTGGGAGCAGTACTTC. It specifies CASSTATGGLWEQYF.

The gene calls are TRBV9 and TRBJ1-2; D is uncertain. The CDR3 spans 12 residues. Per germline, CDR1 SGDLS and CDR2 YYNGEE. V lost 5 bases and J lost 3, with 8 bases in between. The CDR3 region has the DNA TGTGCCAGCAGTGCCACAGACTATGGCTACACCTTC. Residues: CASSATDYGYTF.

This clone was counted once. The chain carries TRBV10-3 and TRBJ1-2; TRBD1 aligns across 9 bases. The V gene's germline CDR1 is ENHRY and CDR2 SYGVKD. With 5 bases clipped from V and 6 bases from J, the junction kept 7 bases outside the gene matches. This CDR3 contains 14 residues. CDR3 sequence (DNA): TGTGCCATCAGTAGGACAGGGGATATACATGGCTACACCTTC. Its protein product is CAISRTGDIHGYTF.

The gene calls are TRBV10-2 and TRBJ2-2, with 8 bases that match TRBD1. J gave up 7 bases and V 6 bases, and 1 base lay outside the gene matches. The CDR3 consists of 12 residues. Per germline, CDR1 WSHSY and CDR2 SAAADI. The CDR3 DNA reads TGCGCCAGCAGGACAGGGGTCGGGGAGCTGTTTTTT. Protein: CASRTGVGELFF.

The gene calls are TRBV27 and TRBJ2-3, with a possible D match to TRBD1 (5 bases). With 3 bases removed from V and 0 bases from J, the gap between germline ends came to 10 bases. The CDR3 has 15 residues. Germline V CDR1 and CDR2: MNHEY, SMNVEV (reference sequence). CDR3 nucleotide sequence: TGTGCCAGCAGTTTCAAAAGGGGAAGCACAGATACGCAGTATTTT. It yields the protein CASSFKRGSTDTQYF.

Here the CDR3 reads CASSYSTGNGANVLTF. CDR3 nucleotides: TGTGCCAGCAGTTACTCCACAGGGAATGGGGCCAACGTCCTGACTTTC. The rearrangement joins TRBV6-5 to TRBJ2-6; D might be TRBD1 (6 bases). Trimming left V 0 bases short and J 3 bases short, with 9 bases between. This CDR3 spans 16 amino acids. Germline-derived CDR1 and CDR2 are MNHEY and SVGAGI.

The chain is built from TRBV7-8 and TRBJ1-2; D is unclear. V was cut by 0 bases and J by 2 bases, with 4 bases left in between. Germline CDR1 and CDR2: SGHVS and FQNEAQ. The CDR3 has 13 amino acids. The CDR3: CASSLARNYGYTF. The CDR3 nucleotides are TGTGCCAGCAGCTTAGCCAGAAACTATGGCTACACCTTC. Full variable domain (outside the CDR3, taken from reference TRBV7-8 and TRBJ1-2): GAGVSQSPRYKVAKRGQDVALRCDPISGHVSLFWYQQALGQGPEFLTYFQNEAQLDKSGLPSDRFFAERPEGSVSTLKIQRTQQEDSAVYLCASSLARNYGYTFGSGTRLTVV.

The gene calls are TRBV27 and TRBJ2-7; possible D gene TRBD1, 7 bases. The CDR3 extends over 14 amino acids. Germline CDR1 MNHEY, CDR2 SMNVEV (reference sequence). V dropped 3 bases and J dropped 6 bases, with 15 bases sitting between them. CDR3 in amino acids: CASSLTGRSREQYF. The CDR3 DNA is TGTGCCAGCAGTTTGACAGGGAGGTCTCGCGAGCAGTACTTC.

The rearrangement joins TRBV28 to TRBJ2-7; a weak D match, TRBD2 (5 bases). Between the trimmed V and J ends, which lost 9 bases and 2 bases, there was a span of 11 bases. CDR3 size: 12 residues. Germline CDR1 MDHEN, CDR2 SYDVKM. The CDR3 DNA follows: TGTGCCAGTCGGACTGCAACCTACGAGCAGTACTTC. Protein sequence: CASRTATYEQYF.

This clone was picked up a small number of times. V usage is TRBV11-2 and J usage is TRBJ2-5; D remains ambiguous. The length of the CDR3 is 13 residues. Germline CDR1 SGHAT, CDR2 FQNNGV. The V end lost 5 bases, the J end lost 0 bases, and 7 bases lay between the germline ends. CDR3 region: CASSPGNQETQYF. The CDR3 DNA follows: TGTGCCAGCAGCCCAGGAAACCAAGAGACCCAGTACTTC.

The gene calls are TRBV6-2 or TRBV6-3 and TRBJ2-2; 7 nucleotides line up with TRBD1. Germline CDR1 is MNHEY and CDR2 is SVGEGT. The ends lost 6 bases at V and 3 bases at J; junction bases unmatched: 4. The CDR3 has 14 amino acids. CDR3 in amino acids: CASSLGTDTGELFF. The CDR3 DNA follows: TGTGCCAGCAGCCTCGGGACAGACACCGGGGAGCTGTTTTTT.

V gene TRBV11-2 combines with J gene TRBJ2-1; 10 positions match TRBD2. The CDR3 consists of 15 residues. The V gene's germline CDR1 is SGHAT and CDR2 FQNNGV. J lost 7 bases, V lost 6 bases, and 9 bases had no gene match. CDR3 amino acids: CASRFTGTSANEQFF. The CDR3 bases are TGTGCCAGCAGATTCACCGGGACTAGCGCTAATGAGCAGTTCTTC. The full variable domain, its missing parts supplied by reference TRBV11-2 and TRBJ2-1, is EAGVAQSPRYKIIEKRQSVAFWCNPISGHATLYWYQQILGQGPKLLIQFQNNGVVDDSQLPKDRFSAERLKGVDSTLKIQPAKLEDSAVYLCASRFTGTSANEQFFGPGTRLTVL.

The CDR3 spells CASSQILTGYGYTF. The CDR3 bases are TGCGCCAGCAGCCAAATTCTTACAGGTTATGGCTACACCTTC. This rearrangement joins TRBV4-1 to TRBJ1-2, with a weak D call TRBD1 (5 bases). The CDR3 is 14 residues long. Per the germline V gene, CDR1 is MGHRA and CDR2 is YSYEKL. Trimming pared 2 bases from V and 5 bases from J, leaving 12 bases between.

This clone was detected only once. V and J are TRBV28 and TRBJ1-2; 7 nucleotides align to TRBD1. The trim removed 8 bases at V and 8 bases at J, leaving 14 bases unmatched. This CDR3 spans 14 amino acids. CDR1 is MDHEN and CDR2 is SYDVKM in the germline V gene. CDR3 in DNA: TGTGCCAGCCATAGGACCGACAGGGCGGGCGGCTACACCTTC. It yields the protein CASHRTDRAGGYTF.

This clone was picked up one time. The CDR3 sequence is CASSQDGAGGGGYTF. CDR3 nucleotide sequence: TGTGCCAGCAGCCAAGATGGAGCGGGGGGCGGTGGCTACACCTTC. V usage is TRBV3-1 (or the pseudogene TRBV3-2) and J usage is TRBJ1-2; D possibly corresponds to TRBD1 (6 bases). V shed 0 bases and J shed 7 bases, with 15 bases lying between them. The CDR3 contains 15 residues. Germline-derived CDR1 and CDR2 are LGHDT and YNNKEL (reference sequence).

The chain joins TRBV7-9 to TRBJ1-4; D is unclear. This CDR3 spans 14 amino acids. Trimming pared 5 bases from V and 3 bases from J, leaving 10 bases between. Germline CDR1 and CDR2: SEHNR and FQNEAQ (reference sequence). This CDR3 is CASSPVGANEKLFF. CDR3 sequence (DNA): TGTGCCAGCAGCCCCGTGGGAGCTAATGAAAAACTGTTTTTT.

The genes are TRBV7-3 and TRBJ2-5, with 14 bases fitting TRBD2. Looked up from germline, CDR1 is SGHTA and CDR2 is FQGTGA. The CDR3 consists of 16 residues. Trimming cost V 4 bases and J 4 bases; bases outside gene matches: 5. DNA for the CDR3: TGTGCCAGCAGCTCAGGGACTAGCGGGAGCACAGAGACCCAGTACTTC. Protein sequence: CASSSGTSGSTETQYF.

The chain couples TRBV7-2 to TRBJ2-1, with 9 bases matching TRBD2. This CDR3 is built from 14 residues. With 3 bases clipped from V and 6 bases from J, the junction kept 3 bases outside the gene matches. CDR1 and CDR2 from the germline V gene are SGHTA and FQGNSA. In nucleotides, the CDR3 is TGTGCCAGCAGCTTTGCGGGGGGGGGCAATGAGCAGTTCTTC. Translation gives CASSFAGGGNEQFF.